Described below is a single T cell receptor beta chain sequence and its context. Its antigen is unidentified. This entry is derived from a study of somatic mutations in cytotoxic T cells in rheumatoid arthritis. The wider study: A roughly 32 ml EDTA sample of patient blood was drawn right after diagnosis, before any treatment. Flow cytometry sorted some V beta antibody-stained T-cell populations to nearly 100% purity, V beta1+ cells among them being sequenced for TCRB. Study observations and caveats: TRBV07's slight underrepresentation, observed in rheumatoid arthritis patients, lacked adjustment for multiple comparisons.

This CDR3 has 15 residues. Germline V gene sequence: CDR1 MNHEY, CDR2 SVGAGI. Trimming shortened V by 8 bases and J by 4 bases, and 17 bases separated the two germline ends. Generated by immunoSEQ multiplex PCR, the TCRdb table keeps only in-frame clones and is missing some. The table has some 30,000 clones, around 87% seen once. This receptor was taken from an adult with rheumatoid arthritis. The sequenced sample consisted of CD8+ T cells sorted from blood. The V gene is TRBV6-5, the J gene TRBJ2-2; D may be TRBD1 (6 bases). The CDR3: CASAEGDPSTGELFF. CDR3 DNA sequence: TGTGCCAGCGCCGAGGGGGATCCGAGCACCGGGGAGCTGTTTTTT.